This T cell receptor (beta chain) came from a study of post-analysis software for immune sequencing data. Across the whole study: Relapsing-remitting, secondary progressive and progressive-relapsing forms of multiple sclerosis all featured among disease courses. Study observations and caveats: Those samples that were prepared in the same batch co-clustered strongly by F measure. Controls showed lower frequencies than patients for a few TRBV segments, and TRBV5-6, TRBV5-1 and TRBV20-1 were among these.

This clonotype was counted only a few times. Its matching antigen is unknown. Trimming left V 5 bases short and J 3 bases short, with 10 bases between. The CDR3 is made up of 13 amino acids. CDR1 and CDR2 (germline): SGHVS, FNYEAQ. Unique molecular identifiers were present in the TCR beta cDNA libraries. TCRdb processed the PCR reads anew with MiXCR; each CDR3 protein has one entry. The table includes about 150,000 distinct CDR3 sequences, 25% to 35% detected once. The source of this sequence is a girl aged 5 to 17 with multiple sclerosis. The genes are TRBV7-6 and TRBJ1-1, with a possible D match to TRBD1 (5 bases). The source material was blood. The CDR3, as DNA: TGTGCCAGCAGCAGCAGGGAGCACACTGAAGCTTTCTTT. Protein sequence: CASSSREHTEAFF.